This T cell receptor (beta chain) was sequenced in a study of cytomegalovirus exposure and HLA in healthy donors. Study-level background: The 100 to 150 validation repertoires, a later analysis reported, used the same platform as the roughly 700 repertoires from the first cohort. Study-wide findings and caveats: Subsequent analysis of the roughly 120 validation repertoires found a tendency for first-cohort TCR clusters to co-occur.

The method was immunoSEQ multiplex PCR; TCRdb's version includes in-frame clones alone and lacks a portion of them. The sample holds around 94,000 clones; roughly 94% are singletons and the top ten take roughly 0.89%. Germline values: CDR1 SGHTA, CDR2 FQGNSA. CDR3 size: 13 residues. Deletions cut 5 bases from V and 4 bases from J, with 11 bases between. On this clone: Its specificity is unknown.

The receptor comes from a woman between 18 and 29 years old in good health and CMV-seronegative. Sequencing input: PBMCs. The genes are TRBV7-2 and TRBJ1-2, with D perhaps TRBD1 (6 bases). DNA for the CDR3: TGTGCCAGCAGCCCGACAGGCGCCTATGGCTACACCTTC. Its translation: CASSPTGAYGYTF.